This T cell receptor (beta chain) was observed in a study of siplizumab effects on memory and regulatory T cells (dated by TCRdb to the late 2010s). In terms of the full investigation: The study looked at the effect of siplizumab, an anti-CD2 antibody, on alloreactive T-cell subsets in allogeneic mixed lymphocyte reactions made from human PBMCs.

Library generation was performed with the immunoSEQ multiplex PCR assay. Approximately 100,000 TCR templates per sample were assayed on the deep sequencing platform. Genomic DNA extracted from sorted T cells was used for TCRbeta CDR3 sequencing. Per the original workflow: Clonal analysis of TCRbeta CDR3 data was done in the R programming language. Alloreactive CD4+ and CD8+ clones were defined by comparing unstimulated samples with post-reaction CFSE-low samples. Regulatory or non-regulatory origin was assigned to alloreactive CD4+ clones by matching of sequences to sorted unstimulated Treg and non-Treg repertoires. In its TCRdb copy, this immuneACCESS table keeps in-frame sequences only and misses some clones. Where compared with another copy, unresolved V genes explain less than half of these, and the others have no known cause. That table furnishes V, J and clone size, whereas the DNA furnished D and trimming. This sample gives 90,000 to 110,000 clones in total; under 95% of them show up just once. Around 0.29% of the sample belongs to the ten largest clones.

As concerns this clone: Its antigen specificity is not known. Mismatch with germline at one junction end may stem from a read error.

General conclusions and limits of the study: Roughly 80-95% of proliferating CD4+ or CD8+ clones could not be assigned a naive or memory phenotype. The cumulative frequency of alloreactive sequences traceable to unstimulated CD4+ memory T cells was significantly reduced by siplizumab. Unstimulated naive T cells appeared more diverse than memory T cells, and naive cells seemed to contribute substantially to the alloresponse. No functional confirmation was obtained for the suppressive function of proliferating Tregs from siplizumab cultures. Of the alloreactive CD4+ clones that could be mapped, the Treg-derived share averaged about 70% with siplizumab compared with under 35% in control reactions. Because sequences below about 10^-5 frequency were poorly captured, only a minor fraction of alloreactive clones could be mapped to unstimulated subsets.

Counted from cysteine to phenylalanine, this CDR3 has 15 amino acids. Of all the DNA, just the CDR3 is kept, 45 bases in frame from base 1. The germline V gene specifies ENHRY as CDR1 and SYGVKD as CDR2. Sorted unstimulated T cells and proliferating T cells recovered from mixed lymphocyte reactions underwent TCRbeta CDR3 sequencing. Fresh whole blood from roughly nine HLA-typed healthy donors was used as the source from which PBMCs were isolated. The chain is encoded by TRBV10-3 joined to TRBJ2-3; the D segment might be TRBD1 or TRBD2, since each matches 6 bases. This clonotype originated in a human donor in good health. The specimen sequenced was CD4+ T cells sorted from blood. The CDR3 amino acid sequence is: CAISESRRGTDTQYF. The sequence in DNA is TGTGCCATCAGCGAGTCCAGGAGGGGGACAGATACGCAGTATTTT.